The text below deals with one TCR beta chain. V trimming: 7 bases; J trimming: 3 bases; junction bases outside the gene matches: 9. This CDR3 has 14 residues. Germline V gene lookup returns CDR1 SNHLY and CDR2 FYNNEI. This entry is derived from a study of technical replicates of blood from a handful of donors. Profiling relied on immunoSEQ multiplex PCR, and the TCRdb table lists in-frame clones only, not all of them. The sample lists approximately 73,000 clones; 93% were seen once. The sequenced sample was T cells isolated from PBMCs. The gene calls are TRBV2 and TRBJ2-7; 7 nucleotides agree with TRBD1. The sequence derives from a human donor in good health. CDR3 region: CASIPGTAYYEQYF. The CDR3 nucleotides are TGTGCCAGCATCCCCGGGACAGCCTACTACGAGCAGTACTTC.